The 11 T cell receptor beta chains listed next were all sequenced from one sample in a study of cytomegalovirus exposure and HLA in healthy donors. The study ran its PCR with 60 Vbeta and 13 Jbeta primers. TCRdb's copy holds only in-frame clones and misses some; the assay was immunoSEQ multiplex PCR. The data contain 150,000 to 200,000 clones, 82% of them singletons. What was sequenced was PBMCs. The source is a boy younger than 10 in good health and CMV-seronegative.

This clone turned up a few times. Additional DNA sequences in this sample encode the identical CDR3. Here the CDR3 reads CAWSAGGEQYF. The CDR3 nucleotides read TGTGCCTGGAGTGCCGGGGGCGAGCAGTACTTC. V is TRBV30 and J is TRBJ2-7, with D tentatively TRBD2 (6 bases). CDR3 length: 11 amino acids. Trimming removed 1 base from V and 6 bases from J, with 7 bases in between. Germline lookup yields CDR1 GTSNPN and CDR2 SVGIG (reference sequence).

This clone was recorded only once. The chain joins TRBV7-3 to TRBJ1-2, with a tentative D call TRBD1 (6 bases). This CDR3 region has 13 residues. V lost 5 bases and J lost 3, with 10 bases in between. Per the germline V gene, CDR1 is SGHTA and CDR2 is FQGTGA. For the CDR3, the DNA is TGTGCCAGCAGCAGGGACACCCACTATGGCTACACCTTC. Protein sequence: CASSRDTHYGYTF. The entire variable domain, with the rest obtained from reference TRBV7-3 and TRBJ1-2, is as follows: GAGVSQTPSNKVTEKGKYVELRCDPISGHTALYWYRQSLGQGPEFLIYFQGTGAADDSGLPNDRFFAVRPEGSVSTLKIQRTERGDSAVYLCASSRDTHYGYTFGSGTRLTVV.

V usage is TRBV5-6 and J usage is TRBJ2-5; weak D call: TRBD2 (6 bases). This CDR3 comprises 14 residues. Deletions cut 4 bases from V and 2 bases from J, with 12 bases between. CDR1 SGHDT and CDR2 YYEEEE come from the germline V gene. The CDR3 loop reads CASSRGTVQETQYF. CDR3 sequence (DNA): TGTGCCAGCAGCCGGGGGACGGTACAAGAGACCCAGTACTTC. Using reference TRBV5-6 and TRBJ2-5 for the parts outside the CDR3, the full variable domain is DAGVTQSPTHLIKTRGQQVTLRCSPKSGHDTVSWYQQALGQGPQFIFQYYEEEERQRGNFPDRFSGHQFPNYSSELNVNALLLGDSALYLCASSRGTVQETQYFGPGTRLLVL.

This sequence joins TRBV7-3 and TRBJ2-5; 13 bases align to TRBD2. CDR3 length: 15 residues. Germline CDR1 and CDR2: SGHTA and FQGTGA. Losses at the gene ends were 5 bases for V and 5 bases for J; bases not matched to a gene: 5. The DNA for the CDR3 is TGTGCCAGCAGCCCTAAGGGACTAGCGGGGGAGACCCAGTACTTC. The encoded protein is CASSPKGLAGETQYF. Complete variable domain (other parts from reference TRBV7-3 and TRBJ2-5): GAGVSQTPSNKVTEKGKYVELRCDPISGHTALYWYRQSLGQGPEFLIYFQGTGAADDSGLPNDRFFAVRPEGSVSTLKIQRTERGDSAVYLCASSPKGLAGETQYFGPGTRLLVL.

This clone turned up a few times. The chain combines TRBV5-6 with TRBJ1-4; 8 bases align to TRBD1. This CDR3 spans 15 amino acids. Germline V CDR1 and CDR2: SGHDT, YYEEEE. The junction had 5 bases not matched to a gene; V was cut back by 2 bases and J by 5 bases. The CDR3 loop is CASSFEGQENEKLFF. The DNA of the CDR3 is TGTGCCAGCAGCTTTGAGGGACAGGAAAATGAAAAACTGTTTTTT.

The CDR3 sequence: CASSRFGGTEAFF. For the CDR3, the DNA is TGTGCCAGCAGCCGGTTCGGGGGGACTGAAGCTTTCTTT. The genes are TRBV27 and TRBJ1-1; perhaps TRBD1 as D (5 bases). CDR3 length equals 13 residues. CDR1 is MNHEY, CDR2 SMNVEV, per germline (reference sequence). The V and J ends lost 6 bases and 5 bases respectively, with 13 bases between them.

The V and J genes are TRBV11-1 and TRBJ2-7, with unresolved D. The CDR3 contains 12 residues. The germline V gene has CDR1 SGHAT and CDR2 FQDESV (reference sequence). Deletions cut 4 bases from V and 3 bases from J, with 7 bases between. The CDR3 DNA reads TGTGCCAGCAGCTCCGACATCTACGAGCAGTACTTC. Translated, it gives CASSSDIYEQYF.

The J gene is TRBJ1-2, the V gene TRBV2; possibly TRBD1 for D (5 bases). Germline values: CDR1 SNHLY, CDR2 FYNNEI. There are 14 residues in the CDR3. The V end lost 4 bases, the J end lost 7 bases, and 16 bases lay between the germline ends. The CDR3: CASSVRGGAIGYTF. CDR3 DNA sequence: TGTGCCAGCAGTGTAAGGGGTGGGGCCATTGGCTACACCTTC.

The chain has TRBV7-2 and TRBJ2-1, with TRBD2 identical over 9 bases. This CDR3 has 15 amino acids. The germline CDR1 and CDR2 sequences are SGHTA and FQGNSA. The junction had 11 bases not matched to a gene; V was cut back by 8 bases and J by 6 bases. This CDR3 reads CASQKAGGPFNEQFF. DNA for the CDR3: TGTGCCAGCCAGAAAGCGGGGGGTCCTTTCAATGAGCAGTTCTTC.

CDR3 nucleotides: TGTGCCAGCAGTTACTCGGGCAGGTTAGACACTGAAGCTTTCTTT. This encodes CASSYSGRLDTEAFF. V is TRBV6-6 and J is TRBJ1-1, with unresolved D. The CDR3 length is 15 residues. Germline CDR1 is MNHNY and CDR2 is SVGAGI (reference sequence). V shed 0 bases and J shed 3 bases, with 11 bases lying between them.

V and J are TRBV4-3 and TRBJ2-3, with a tentative D call TRBD1 (6 bases). Per germline, CDR1 LGHNA and CDR2 YSLEER. The CDR3 totals 15 residues. The V and J ends lost 1 base and 6 bases respectively, with 14 bases between them. CDR3 region: CASSQGVGAGDTQYF. CDR3 DNA sequence: TGCGCCAGCAGCCAAGGGGTGGGGGCCGGGGATACGCAGTATTTT.